Shown below are 30 T cell receptor beta chains from a single sample sequenced in a study of T cells in Graves' hyperthyroidism and ophthalmopathy. Amplified regions were TCR beta CDR3 sequences from RNA transcripts. TCR CDR3 underwent first-round RT-PCR with the HTBI primer set. A single record per CDR3 protein comes from TCRdb applying MiXCR to the multiplex PCR reads. The table lists around 280,000 distinct CDR3 sequences, about 13% of them singletons. Material for sequencing was blood. The source of these receptors is a woman aged 35 to 49 with Graves' hyperthyroidism.

This clonotype has at least ten counts. The rearrangement uses TRBV28 and TRBJ2-1; no firm D call. The germline V gene encodes CDR1 MDHEN and CDR2 SYDVKM. V shed 7 bases and J shed 8 bases, with 9 bases lying between them. The CDR3 spans 11 residues. This CDR3 is CASTADHEQFF. In nucleotides, the CDR3 is TGTGCCAGCACCGCGGATCATGAGCAGTTCTTC.

Only a few counts were recorded for this clonotype. This chain joins TRBV29-1 and TRBJ1-2; unclear D gene. Germline V gene sequence: CDR1 SQVTM, CDR2 ANQGSEA. Deletions cut 6 bases from V and 4 bases from J, with 9 bases between. The CDR3 consists of 11 residues. Here the CDR3 reads CSVSQAYGYTF. The DNA for the CDR3 is TGCAGCGTGAGCCAGGCCTATGGCTACACCTTC. Looking up the rest from reference TRBV29-1 and TRBJ1-2 gives the full variable domain: SAVISQKPSRDICQRGTSLTIQCQVDSQVTMMFWYRQQPGQSLTLIATANQGSEATYESGFVIDKFPISRPNLTFSTLTVSNMSPEDSSIYLCSVSQAYGYTFGSGTRLTVV.

This clonotype was detected many times. The chain recombines TRBV28 with TRBJ2-2, with a tentative D call TRBD2 (6 bases). Germline V CDR1 and CDR2: MDHEN, SYDVKM. Trimming took off 2 bases at V and 7 bases at J, with 8 bases between the two ends. The CDR3 extends over 13 amino acids. The DNA of the CDR3 is TGTGCCAGCAGTTTACGGGGGAGCGGGGAGCTGTTTTTT. Its translation: CASSLRGSGELFF. Full variable domain (rest looked up from reference TRBV28 and TRBJ2-2): DVKVTQSSRYLVKRTGEKVFLECVQDMDHENMFWYRQDPGLGLRLIYFSYDVKMKEKGDIPEGYSVSREKKERFSLILESASTNQTSMYLCASSLRGSGELFFGEGSRLTVL.

Many counts were recorded for this clonotype. Here the CDR3 reads CASSHRGYNEQFF. DNA for the CDR3: TGTGCCAGCAGTCACAGGGGCTACAATGAGCAGTTCTTC. V gene TRBV6-5 combines with J gene TRBJ2-1; 7 bases fit TRBD1. V gave up 5 bases and J gave up 3 bases; unmatched junction bases: 1. CDR1 is MNHEY, CDR2 SVGAGI, per germline. The CDR3 length is 13 residues.

This clonotype was picked up many times. This chain links TRBV6-2 or TRBV6-3 with TRBJ1-5; D gene uncertain. Trimming took 2 bases from V and 0 from J, leaving 8 bases between them. The germline V gene has CDR1 MNHEY and CDR2 SVGEGT. The CDR3 is 15 residues long. CDR3 in DNA: TGTGCCAGCAGTTACGGGTCTAATAGCAATCAGCCCCAGCATTTT. Its translation is CASSYGSNSNQPQHF.

This clonotype came up many times. The chain carries TRBV27 and TRBJ1-6; TRBD1 is a possible D gene (6 bases). CDR3 length equals 14 residues. CDR1 is MNHEY, CDR2 SMNVEV, per germline (reference sequence). V was trimmed by 6 bases and J by 11 bases, leaving 17 bases between them. In DNA form, the CDR3 reads TGTGCCAGCAGGGAGCAGGGGCTTTTGGCACCCCTCCACTTT. It specifies CASREQGLLAPLHF.

This clonotype was recorded at least ten times. The rearrangement joins TRBV5-6 to TRBJ1-1, with D hard to call. This CDR3 spans 15 amino acids. Germline assignment: CDR1 SGHDT and CDR2 YYEEEE. V was pared by 1 base and J by 5 bases, with 15 bases between. Written as DNA, the CDR3 is TGTGCCAGCAGCTTGCCCCGCGGGCCCACTACTGAAGCTTTCTTT. Encoded protein: CASSLPRGPTTEAFF.

This clonotype was counted at least ten times. J is TRBJ1-2 and V is TRBV2, with D unclear. The CDR3 extends over 16 amino acids. Per germline, CDR1 SNHLY and CDR2 FYNNEI. Trimming took off 0 bases at V and 7 bases at J, with 18 bases between the two ends. DNA of the CDR3: TGTGCCAGCAGTGAAGCCGTGAGTTACGGTCTATCTGGCTACACCTTC. It specifies CASSEAVSYGLSGYTF.

This clonotype was picked up many times. The rearrangement links TRBV6-5 to TRBJ1-4; no clear D gene. Germline CDR1 reads MNHEY; CDR2 reads SVGAGI. This CDR3 has 15 amino acids. V was clipped by 0 bases and J by 0 bases, with 5 bases between them. The CDR3 DNA is TGTGCCAGCAGTTACTCGTTTGCAACTAATGAAAAACTGTTTTTT. Its translation: CASSYSFATNEKLFF.

This clonotype showed up many times. The chain carries TRBV2 and TRBJ2-7; weak D call: TRBD1 (6 bases). Germline CDR1 SNHLY, CDR2 FYNNEI. This CDR3 spans 13 amino acids. V was cut by 3 bases and J by 6 bases, with 12 bases left in between. The CDR3 nucleotides are TGTGCCAGCAGTGATTACAGGGCTTCCGAGCAGTACTTC. It translates to CASSDYRASEQYF.

This clonotype was recorded many times. V is TRBV27 and J is TRBJ2-3; D unclear. The CDR3 runs 13 residues. Trimming stripped 3 bases from V and 2 bases from J, with 6 bases between. Germline V lookup: CDR1 MNHEY, CDR2 SMNVEV (reference sequence). The CDR3 reads CASSFYLTDTQYF. The CDR3 DNA reads TGTGCCAGCAGTTTCTACCTCACAGATACGCAGTATTTT.

This clonotype was seen many times. The V call is TRBV11-2, the J call TRBJ1-1; 12 bases fit TRBD1. V lost 3 bases, J lost 4 bases, and 12 bases stayed unmatched. CDR1 and CDR2 from the germline V gene are SGHAT and FQNNGV. The CDR3 loop spans 18 amino acids. The CDR3: CASSFDPGQGASFTEAFF. DNA of the CDR3: TGTGCCAGCAGCTTCGATCCGGGACAGGGGGCGTCATTCACTGAAGCTTTCTTT.

This clonotype was seen at least ten times. The chain has TRBV7-8 and TRBJ1-1; TRBD1 matches 8 bases. The V segment lost 5 bases and the J segment 4 bases; nucleotides outside the gene matches: 6. Germline V gene sequence: CDR1 SGHVS, CDR2 FQNEAQ. The CDR3 is 14 amino acids. For the CDR3, the DNA is TGTGCCAGCAGCCCATGGACAGGGAGCACTGAAGCTTTCTTT. Translating it yields CASSPWTGSTEAFF.

The J gene is TRBJ2-7, the V gene TRBV10-3; D may be TRBD1 (5 bases). Germline values: CDR1 ENHRY, CDR2 SYGVKD. V was clipped by 0 bases and J by 0 bases, with 9 bases between them. The CDR3 totals 15 residues. The CDR3 DNA is TGTGCCATCAGTGAGTCCAGGGTGAGCTCCTACGAGCAGTACTTC. Encoded protein: CAISESRVSSYEQYF.

This clonotype was seen at least ten times. The chain carries TRBV12-3 or TRBV12-4 and TRBJ2-3; TRBD2 matches 8 bases. The V gene end was trimmed by 6 bases and the J gene end by 2 bases; junction bases not matched to a gene: 10. The CDR3 runs to 16 residues. In DNA form, the CDR3 reads TGTGCCAGCAGCCACCTCACGGGAGGGAACACAGATACGCAGTATTTT. Encoded protein: CASSHLTGGNTDTQYF.

This clonotype has a handful of counts. Germline is not matched at one junction end, which may reflect a read error. This sequence joins TRBV7-7 and TRBJ1-5; the D gene is possibly TRBD1 (5 bases). Germline loops: CDR1 SSHAT, CDR2 FNYEAQ (reference sequence). The CDR3 contains 13 residues. CDR3 coding DNA: TGTGCTAGCAGCTTAGGTTGGGGCGAGCCCCAGCATTTT. Translated: CASSLGWGEPQHF.

This clonotype was seen at least ten times. The CDR3 coding sequence is TGTGCCAGCTCAGGACAGGGGGTCGACGAGCAGTACTTC. Protein product: CASSGQGVDEQYF. The V call is TRBV18, the J call TRBJ2-7; 10 positions agree with TRBD1. With V trimmed by 5 bases and J by 5 bases, 3 bases remained unmatched. The CDR3 is 13 amino acids. CDR1 and CDR2 from the germline V gene are KGHSH and LQKENI.

The table lists this clonotype with a few counts. The V call is TRBV4-2, the J call TRBJ1-3; D is ambiguous. The CDR3 extends over 16 amino acids. Germline assignment: CDR1 LGHNA and CDR2 YNFKEQ. V lost 0 bases to trimming and J lost 0 bases, with 9 bases between them. This chain's CDR3 is CASSQDNRNSGNTIYF. The CDR3 nucleotides are TGTGCCAGCAGCCAAGATAACCGGAACTCTGGAAACACCATATATTTT.

The rearrangement uses TRBV3-1 and TRBJ2-5; 12 positions agree with TRBD2. Germline CDR1 reads LGHDT; CDR2 reads YNNKEL (reference sequence). CDR3 length equals 14 residues. V was clipped by 11 bases and J by 2 bases; unmatched bases: 6. CDR3 region: CAVWTSGTQETQYF. In DNA form, the CDR3 reads TGTGCCGTCTGGACTAGCGGGACTCAAGAGACCCAGTACTTC.

The chain carries TRBV5-6 and TRBJ2-3; the D is unclear. Between the trimmed V and J ends, which lost 0 bases and 4 bases, there was a span of 15 bases. The V gene's germline CDR1 is SGHDT and CDR2 YYEEEE. The CDR3 is 16 amino acids. In DNA form, the CDR3 reads TGTGCCAGCAGCTTGGCCGTGGCCACCCTGGCAGATACGCAGTATTTT. Amino acid sequence: CASSLAVATLADTQYF.

The table lists this clonotype with many counts. V is TRBV20-1 and J is TRBJ2-7; D is perhaps TRBD1 (5 bases). The CDR3 extends over 14 amino acids. Deletions cut 3 bases from V and 2 bases from J, with 14 bases between. The V gene's germline CDR1 is DFQATT and CDR2 SNEGSKA (reference sequence). This CDR3 reads CSARTSKGTYEQYF. The CDR3 nucleotides read TGCAGTGCTAGGACCTCGAAGGGGACCTACGAGCAGTACTTC.

This clonotype was detected ten times or more. The chain links TRBV2 to TRBJ2-5; D gene uncertain. The CDR3 is made up of 15 amino acids. The germline CDR1 and CDR2 sequences are SNHLY and FYNNEI. The V gene lost 3 bases and the J gene lost 1 base, with 12 bases spanning the gap. This CDR3 is CASSEDDGRQETQYF. The CDR3 DNA follows: TGTGCCAGCAGTGAGGACGACGGTCGCCAAGAGACCCAGTACTTC.

A few counts support this clonotype. V is TRBV6-1 and J is TRBJ2-7; 8 nucleotides match TRBD2. With 6 bases clipped from V and 4 bases from J, the junction kept 11 bases outside the gene matches. This CDR3 contains 15 residues. Per the germline V gene, CDR1 is MNHNS and CDR2 is SASEGT. CDR3 coding DNA: TGTGCCAGCAGGCCAATAGCGGGAAAAAGTTACGAGCAGTACTTC. As protein: CASRPIAGKSYEQYF.

This clonotype was seen ten or more times. The chain is built from TRBV2 and TRBJ2-7; D is unclear. The CDR3 length is 11 residues. V gave up 2 bases and J gave up 4 bases, with 3 bases separating them. Germline V gene lookup returns CDR1 SNHLY and CDR2 FYNNEI. In DNA, the CDR3 is TGTGCCAGCAGTGAACTTTACGAGCAGTACTTC. Translated, it gives CASSELYEQYF. Variable domain in full (rest from reference TRBV2 and TRBJ2-7): EPEVTQTPSHQVTQMGQEVILRCVPISNHLYFYWYRQILGQKVEFLVSFYNNEISEKSEIFDDQFSVERPDGSNFTLKIRSTKLEDSAMYFCASSELYEQYFGPGTRLTVT.

The chain carries TRBV9 and TRBJ2-5, with D possibly TRBD2 on 6 matching bases. Looked up from germline, CDR1 is SGDLS and CDR2 is YYNGEE. The CDR3 loop spans 15 amino acids. V lost 4 bases to trimming and J lost 3 bases, with 16 bases between them. This CDR3 reads CASSITGLHEETQYF. The CDR3 bases are TGTGCCAGCAGCATCACCGGACTACATGAAGAGACCCAGTACTTC.

This clonotype showed up just a few times. The gene calls are TRBV19 and TRBJ1-2, with D maybe TRBD1 (5 bases). Germline V gene data show CDR1 as LNHDA and CDR2 as SQIVND (reference sequence). Trimming removed 3 bases from V and 4 bases from J, with 9 bases in between. CDR3 length: 13 amino acids. The CDR3 sequence is CASSMGGTYGYTF. The CDR3 DNA is TGTGCCAGTAGTATGGGGGGGACCTATGGCTACACCTTC. Drawing the rest from reference TRBV19 and TRBJ1-2, the complete variable domain is DGGITQSPKYLFRKEGQNVTLSCEQNLNHDAMYWYRQDPGQGLRLIYYSQIVNDFQKGDIAEGYSVSREKKESFPLTVTSAQKNPTAFYLCASSMGGTYGYTFGSGTRLTVV.

This clonotype came up a few times. Written as DNA, the CDR3 is TGTGCCAGTGGCGCTTTTCAGGATTCCCCCTATGGCTACACCTTC. Its translation is CASGAFQDSPYGYTF. The V and J genes are TRBV27 and TRBJ1-2; D not resolved. The CDR3 has 15 residues. Germline CDR1 and CDR2: MNHEY and SMNVEV (reference sequence). Trimming stripped 9 bases from V and 4 bases from J, with 21 bases between.

This clonotype was seen many times. This chain connects TRBV6-6 to TRBJ2-7, with no clear D. Germline CDR1 and CDR2: MNHNY and SVGAGI (reference sequence). V was clipped by 0 bases and J by 2 bases, with 14 bases between them. This CDR3 has 16 amino acids. The CDR3 region has the DNA TGTGCCAGCAGTTACTCGAGTTCTGGATTTACCTACGAGCAGTACTTC. Amino acid sequence: CASSYSSSGFTYEQYF.

The V call is TRBV28, the J call TRBJ2-7; TRBD1 matches at 8 bases. Germline trimming cut 5 bases from V and 2 bases from J; bases unmatched to any gene: 8. The CDR3 is made up of 15 amino acids. Germline V gene sequence: CDR1 MDHEN, CDR2 SYDVKM. CDR3 in amino acids: CASSESQGGPYEQYF. CDR3 bases: TGTGCCAGCAGTGAGTCACAGGGGGGTCCCTACGAGCAGTACTTC.

The genes are TRBV5-1 and TRBJ1-6; 8 bases are shared with TRBD1. Trimming removed 5 bases from V and 8 bases from J; junction bases left unmatched: 9. The germline CDR1 and CDR2 sequences are SGHRS and YFSETQ. The CDR3 spans 15 residues. CDR3 DNA sequence: TGCGCCAGCAGTCCCGGGGCAGGGGGCGATTCACCCCTCCACTTT. It specifies CASSPGAGGDSPLHF. The entire variable domain, with the rest obtained from reference TRBV5-1 and TRBJ1-6, is as follows: KAGVTQTPRYLIKTRGQQVTLSCSPISGHRSVSWYQQTPGQGLQFLFEYFSETQRNKGNFPGRFSGRQFSNSRSEMNVSTLELGDSALYLCASSPGAGGDSPLHFGNGTRLTVT.